This T cell receptor (beta chain) emerged from a study of cytomegalovirus exposure and HLA in healthy donors. Study summary: Counted in an early data release were approximately 80 million unique TCRs from HLA-typed donors.

PCR amplification relied on 60 Vbeta primers (plus 13 Jbeta primers). The method was immunoSEQ multiplex PCR; TCRdb's version includes in-frame clones alone and lacks a portion of them. This table has around 130,000 clones, 65% to 90% appearing once. Donors were ostensibly healthy at sampling, although undocumented immune exposures were probable. Germline values: CDR1 SGHTA, CDR2 FQGNSA. CDR3 length: 16 amino acids. The ends lost 1 base at V and 2 bases at J; junction bases unmatched: 5. The clonotype was recovered from a woman in her 40s in good health and CMV-seronegative. Sequenced: PBMCs. The chain employs TRBV7-2 and TRBJ2-3, with 8 bases lining up with TRBD1. CDR3 loop: CASSLGRDRITDTQYF. DNA of the CDR3: TGTGCCAGCAGCTTAGGGAGGGACAGGATCACAGATACGCAGTATTTT.